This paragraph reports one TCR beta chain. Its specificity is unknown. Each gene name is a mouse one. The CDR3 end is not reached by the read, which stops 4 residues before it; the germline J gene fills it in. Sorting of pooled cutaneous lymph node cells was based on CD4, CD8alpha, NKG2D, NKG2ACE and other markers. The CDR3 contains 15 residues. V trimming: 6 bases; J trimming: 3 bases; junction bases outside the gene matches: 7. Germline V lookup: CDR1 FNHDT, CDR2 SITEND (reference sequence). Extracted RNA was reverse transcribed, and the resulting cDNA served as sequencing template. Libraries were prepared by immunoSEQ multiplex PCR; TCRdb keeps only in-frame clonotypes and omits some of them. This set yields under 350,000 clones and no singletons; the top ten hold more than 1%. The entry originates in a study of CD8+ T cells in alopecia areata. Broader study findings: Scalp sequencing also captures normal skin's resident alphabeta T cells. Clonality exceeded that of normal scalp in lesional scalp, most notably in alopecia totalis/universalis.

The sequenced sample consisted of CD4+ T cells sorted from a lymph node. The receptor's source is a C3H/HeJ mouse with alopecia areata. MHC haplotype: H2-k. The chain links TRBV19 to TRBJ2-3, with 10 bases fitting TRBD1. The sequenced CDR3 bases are TGTGCCAGCACCCCGACAGGGGGCAGAGCAGAA. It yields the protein CASTPTGGRAE. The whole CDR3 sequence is CASTPTGGRAETLYF.